This TCR beta chain stems from a study of T cells in Graves' hyperthyroidism and ophthalmopathy. Overall study results and limits: A median about 7 months before onset, the model predicted ophthalmopathy.

TCR beta CDR3 region amplification was performed from RNA transcripts. HTBI primers were employed in a first-round RT-PCR of the TCR CDR3. TCRdb reanalysed the multiplex PCR reads using MiXCR and keeps one entry per CDR3 protein. The sample lists roughly 350,000 distinct CDR3 sequences, approximately 15% occurring once. For this clonotype: Its antigen is as yet unknown.

V was pared by 7 bases and J by 3 bases, with 9 bases between. The CDR3 spans 12 residues. Germline CDR1 is SNHLY and CDR2 is FYNNEI. The chain is built from TRBV2 and TRBJ2-5, with D possibly being TRBD2 (5 bases). Sequenced material: blood. The clonotype was recovered from a woman aged 25 to 39 with Graves' hyperthyroidism. The CDR3 region is CASKGLKETQYF. CDR3 bases: TGTGCCAGCAAAGGACTCAAAGAGACCCAGTACTTC.